Listed here is a single TCR beta chain. The target antigen is unknown. CDR3 length: 14 amino acids. Germline lookup yields CDR1 MNHEY and CDR2 SMNVEV (reference sequence). V gave up 5 bases and J gave up 2 bases; unmatched junction bases: 5. This specimen comes from a study of cytomegalovirus exposure and HLA in healthy donors. The PCR made use of 60 Vbeta and 13 Jbeta primers. The data were produced by immunoSEQ multiplex PCR, yet TCRdb's version contains in-frame clones alone and is incomplete. The table has about 160,000 clones, more than 75% seen once. The study's findings and limits: Owing to their indistinguishability, certain V segments, notably TRBV6-2 and TRBV6-3, were excluded. DRB1 showed the most TCR associations and HLA-C the fewest in a later analysis, as rates varied by HLA locus. Available immune exposure information was restricted to CMV serostatus only.

This chain joins TRBV27 and TRBJ2-5, with TRBD1 identical over 7 bases. The sample was PBMCs. The receptor was isolated from a man younger than 35 in good health and CMV-seropositive. CDR3 sequence: CASSPRDRQETQYF. The CDR3 DNA is TGTGCCAGCAGTCCACGGGACAGACAAGAGACCCAGTACTTC.